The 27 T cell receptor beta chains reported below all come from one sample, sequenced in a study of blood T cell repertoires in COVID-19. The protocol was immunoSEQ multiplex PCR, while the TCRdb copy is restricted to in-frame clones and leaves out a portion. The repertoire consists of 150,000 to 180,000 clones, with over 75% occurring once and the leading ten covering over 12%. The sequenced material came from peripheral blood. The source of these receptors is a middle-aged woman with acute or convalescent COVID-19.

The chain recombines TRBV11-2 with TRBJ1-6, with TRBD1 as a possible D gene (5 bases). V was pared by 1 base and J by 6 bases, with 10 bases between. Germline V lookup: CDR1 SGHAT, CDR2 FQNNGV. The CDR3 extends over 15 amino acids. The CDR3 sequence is CASSLGAGPNSPLHF. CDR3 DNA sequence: TGTGCCAGCAGCTTAGGAGCAGGGCCTAATTCACCCCTCCACTTT.

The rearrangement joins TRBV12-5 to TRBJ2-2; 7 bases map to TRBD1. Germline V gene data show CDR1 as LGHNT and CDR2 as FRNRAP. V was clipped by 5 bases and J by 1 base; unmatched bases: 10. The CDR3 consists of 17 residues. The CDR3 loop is CASGNDLGTVNTGELFF. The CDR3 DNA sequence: TGTGCTAGTGGTAACGACCTCGGGACAGTGAACACCGGGGAGCTGTTTTTT.

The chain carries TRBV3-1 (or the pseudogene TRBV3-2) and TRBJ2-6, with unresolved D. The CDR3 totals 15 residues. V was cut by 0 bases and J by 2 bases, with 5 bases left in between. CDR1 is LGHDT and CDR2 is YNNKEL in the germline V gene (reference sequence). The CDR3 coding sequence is TGTGCCAGCAGCCAAGAGAGGACTGGGGCCAACGTCCTGACTTTC. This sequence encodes CASSQERTGANVLTF.

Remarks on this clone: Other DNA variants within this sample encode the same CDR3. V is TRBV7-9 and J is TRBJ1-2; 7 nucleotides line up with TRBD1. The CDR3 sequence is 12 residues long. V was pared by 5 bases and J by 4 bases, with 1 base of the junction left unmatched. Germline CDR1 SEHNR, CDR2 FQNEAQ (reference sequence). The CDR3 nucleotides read TGTGCCAGCAGCAACAGGGGCTATGGCTACACCTTC. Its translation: CASSNRGYGYTF. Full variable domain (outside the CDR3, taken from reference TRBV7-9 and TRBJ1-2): DTGVSQNPRHKITKRGQNVTFRCDPISEHNRLYWYRQTLGQGPEFLTYFQNEAQLEKSRLLSDRFSAERPKGSFSTLEIQRTEQGDSAMYLCASSNRGYGYTFGSGTRLTVV.

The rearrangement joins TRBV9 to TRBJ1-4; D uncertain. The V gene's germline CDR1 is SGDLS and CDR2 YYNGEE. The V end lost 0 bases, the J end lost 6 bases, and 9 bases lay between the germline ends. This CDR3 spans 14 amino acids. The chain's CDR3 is CASSVVAADEKLFF. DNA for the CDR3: TGTGCCAGCAGCGTAGTCGCGGCAGATGAAAAACTGTTTTTT.

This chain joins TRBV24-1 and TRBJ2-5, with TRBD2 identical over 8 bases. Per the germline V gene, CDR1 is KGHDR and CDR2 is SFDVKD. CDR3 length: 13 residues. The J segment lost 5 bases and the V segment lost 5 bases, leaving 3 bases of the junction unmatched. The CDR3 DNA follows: TGTGCCACCAGTGCCTCGGGAGGGGAGACCCAGTACTTC. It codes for CATSASGGETQYF.

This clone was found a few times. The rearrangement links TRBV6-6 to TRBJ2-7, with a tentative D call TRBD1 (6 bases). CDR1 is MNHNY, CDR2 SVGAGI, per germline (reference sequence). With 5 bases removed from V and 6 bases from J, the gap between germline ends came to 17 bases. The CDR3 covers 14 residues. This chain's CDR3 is CASSEGTPAAEQYF. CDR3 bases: TGTGCCAGCAGTGAGGGGACACCGGCGGCCGAGCAGTACTTC.

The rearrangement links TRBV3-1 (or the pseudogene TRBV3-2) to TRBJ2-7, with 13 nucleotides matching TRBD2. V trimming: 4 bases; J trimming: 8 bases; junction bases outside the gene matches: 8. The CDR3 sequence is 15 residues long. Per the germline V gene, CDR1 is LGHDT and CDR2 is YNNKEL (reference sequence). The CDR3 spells CASSLTSGGTQKQYF. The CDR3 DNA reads TGTGCCAGCAGCCTGACTAGCGGGGGGACCCAAAAGCAGTACTTC.

Here the CDR3 DNA reads TGTGCCAGCAGCCGGTCGGGGGACGGAGAGACCCAGTACTTC. Protein sequence: CASSRSGDGETQYF. The rearrangement uses TRBV7-2 and TRBJ2-5, with D maybe TRBD2 (6 bases). The V gene's germline CDR1 is SGHTA and CDR2 FQGNSA. The CDR3 consists of 14 residues. V lost 5 bases to trimming and J lost 4 bases, with 14 bases between them. The full variable domain, completed using reference TRBV7-2 and TRBJ2-5, is GAGVSQSPSNKVTEKGKDVELRCDPISGHTALYWYRQSLGQGLEFLIYFQGNSAPDKSGLPSDRFSAERTGGSVSTLTIQRTQQEDSAVYLCASSRSGDGETQYFGPGTRLLVL.

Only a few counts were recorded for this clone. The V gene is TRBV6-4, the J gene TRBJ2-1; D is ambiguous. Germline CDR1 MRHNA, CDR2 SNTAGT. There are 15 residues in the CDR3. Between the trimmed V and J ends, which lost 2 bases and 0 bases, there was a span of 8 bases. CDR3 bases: TGTGCCAGCAGTGACGCCCCAGACTCCTACAATGAGCAGTTCTTC. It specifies CASSDAPDSYNEQFF.

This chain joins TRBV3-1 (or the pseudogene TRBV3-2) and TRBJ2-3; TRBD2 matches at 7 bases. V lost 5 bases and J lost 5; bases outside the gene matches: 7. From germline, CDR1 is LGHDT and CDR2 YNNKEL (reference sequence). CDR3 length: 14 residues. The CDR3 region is CASSSFGLGDTQYF. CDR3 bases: TGTGCCAGCAGCTCATTTGGACTAGGAGATACGCAGTATTTT.

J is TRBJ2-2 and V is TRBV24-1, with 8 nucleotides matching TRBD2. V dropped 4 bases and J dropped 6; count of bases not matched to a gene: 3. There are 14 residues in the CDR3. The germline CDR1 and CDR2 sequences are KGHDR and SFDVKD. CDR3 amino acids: CATSEAGLAGELFF. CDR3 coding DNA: TGTGCCACCAGTGAGGCGGGACTAGCCGGGGAGCTGTTTTTT.

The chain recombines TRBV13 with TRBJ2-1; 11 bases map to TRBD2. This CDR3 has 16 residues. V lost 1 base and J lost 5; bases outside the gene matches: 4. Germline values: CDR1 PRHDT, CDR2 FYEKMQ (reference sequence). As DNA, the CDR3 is TGTGCCAGCAGCTTAGTTGGGACTAGCGGAAACAATGAGCAGTTCTTC. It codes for CASSLVGTSGNNEQFF.

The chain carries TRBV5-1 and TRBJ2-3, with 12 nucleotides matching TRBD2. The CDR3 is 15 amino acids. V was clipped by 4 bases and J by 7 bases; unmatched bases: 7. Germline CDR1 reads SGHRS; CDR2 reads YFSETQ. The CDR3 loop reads CASSTRLAGVNTQYF. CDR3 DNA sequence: TGCGCCAGCAGCACAAGACTAGCGGGGGTAAATACGCAGTATTTT.

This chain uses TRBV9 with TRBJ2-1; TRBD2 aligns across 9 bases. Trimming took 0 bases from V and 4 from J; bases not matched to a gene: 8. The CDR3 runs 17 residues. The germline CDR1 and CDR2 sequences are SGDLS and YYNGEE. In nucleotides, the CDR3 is TGTGCCAGCAGCGTAGATCCCATTAGCGGGGGATACAATGAGCAGTTCTTC. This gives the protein CASSVDPISGGYNEQFF.

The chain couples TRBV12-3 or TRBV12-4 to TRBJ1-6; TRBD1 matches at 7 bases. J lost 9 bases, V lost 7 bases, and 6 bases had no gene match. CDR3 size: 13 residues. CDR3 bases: TGTGCCAGCACATCGACAGGGCTTTCACCCCTCCACTTT. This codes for CASTSTGLSPLHF.

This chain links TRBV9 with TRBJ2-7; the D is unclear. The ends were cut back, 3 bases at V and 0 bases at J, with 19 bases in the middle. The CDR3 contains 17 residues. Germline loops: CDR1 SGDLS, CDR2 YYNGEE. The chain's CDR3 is CASSADPRRTSSYEQYF. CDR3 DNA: TGTGCCAGCAGCGCCGACCCTAGGAGAACGAGCTCCTACGAGCAGTACTTC. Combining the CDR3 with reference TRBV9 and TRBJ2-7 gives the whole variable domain DSGVTQTPKHLITATGQRVTLRCSPRSGDLSVYWYQQSLDQGLQFLIQYYNGEERAKGNILERFSAQQFPDLHSELNLSSLELGDSALYFCASSADPRRTSSYEQYFGPGTRLTVT.

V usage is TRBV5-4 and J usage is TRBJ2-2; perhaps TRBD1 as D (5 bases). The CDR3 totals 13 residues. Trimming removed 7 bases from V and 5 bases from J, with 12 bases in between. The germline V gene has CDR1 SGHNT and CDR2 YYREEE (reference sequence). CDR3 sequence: CASLETGTGELFF. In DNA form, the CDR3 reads TGTGCCAGCCTCGAAACAGGAACCGGGGAGCTGTTTTTT.

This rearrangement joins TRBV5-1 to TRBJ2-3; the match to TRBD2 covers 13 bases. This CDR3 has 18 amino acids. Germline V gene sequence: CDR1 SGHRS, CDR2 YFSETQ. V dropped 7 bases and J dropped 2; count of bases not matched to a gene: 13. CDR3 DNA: TGCGCCAGCGGAAACCCGACTAGCGGGGGGACTTACACAGATACGCAGTATTTT. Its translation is CASGNPTSGGTYTDTQYF.

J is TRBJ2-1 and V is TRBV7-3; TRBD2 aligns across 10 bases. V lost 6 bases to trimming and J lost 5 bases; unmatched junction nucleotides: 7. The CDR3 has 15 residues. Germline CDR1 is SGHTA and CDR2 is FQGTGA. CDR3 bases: TGTGCCAGCAGTCAAATAGCGGGAGGAAACAATGAGCAGTTCTTC. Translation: CASSQIAGGNNEQFF.

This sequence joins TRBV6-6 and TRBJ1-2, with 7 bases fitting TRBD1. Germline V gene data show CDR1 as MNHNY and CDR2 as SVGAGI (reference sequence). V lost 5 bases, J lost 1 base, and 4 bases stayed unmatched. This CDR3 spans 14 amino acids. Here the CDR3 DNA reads TGTGCCAGCAGTCCTGGGACAGTTAACTATGGCTACACCTTC. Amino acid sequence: CASSPGTVNYGYTF.

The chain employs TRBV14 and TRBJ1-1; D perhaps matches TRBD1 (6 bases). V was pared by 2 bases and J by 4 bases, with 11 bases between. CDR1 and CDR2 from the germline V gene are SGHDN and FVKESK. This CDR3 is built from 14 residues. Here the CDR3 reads CASSQQQGVTEAFF. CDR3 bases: TGTGCCAGCAGCCAACAACAGGGAGTCACTGAAGCTTTCTTT. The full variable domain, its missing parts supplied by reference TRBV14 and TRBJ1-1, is EAGVTQFPSHSVIEKGQTVTLRCDPISGHDNLYWYRRVMGKEIKFLLHFVKESKQDESGMPNNRFLAERTGGTYSTLKVQPAELEDSGVYFCASSQQQGVTEAFFGQGTRLTVV.

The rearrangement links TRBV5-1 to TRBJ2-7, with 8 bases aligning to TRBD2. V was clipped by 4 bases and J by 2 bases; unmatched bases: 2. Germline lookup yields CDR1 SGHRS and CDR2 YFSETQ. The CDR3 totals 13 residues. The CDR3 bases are TGCGCCAGCAGCCGGGGGGGCGCCTACGAGCAGTACTTC. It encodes CASSRGGAYEQYF. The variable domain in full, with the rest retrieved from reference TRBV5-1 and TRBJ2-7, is KAGVTQTPRYLIKTRGQQVTLSCSPISGHRSVSWYQQTPGQGLQFLFEYFSETQRNKGNFPGRFSGRQFSNSRSEMNVSTLELGDSALYLCASSRGGAYEQYFGPGTRLTVT.

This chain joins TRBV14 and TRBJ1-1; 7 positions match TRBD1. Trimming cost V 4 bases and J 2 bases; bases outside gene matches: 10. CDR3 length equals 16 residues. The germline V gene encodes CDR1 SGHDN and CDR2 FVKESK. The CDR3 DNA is TGTGCCAGCAGCCCTGGCCTACAGGGGAAAAACACTGAAGCTTTCTTT. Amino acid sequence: CASSPGLQGKNTEAFF.

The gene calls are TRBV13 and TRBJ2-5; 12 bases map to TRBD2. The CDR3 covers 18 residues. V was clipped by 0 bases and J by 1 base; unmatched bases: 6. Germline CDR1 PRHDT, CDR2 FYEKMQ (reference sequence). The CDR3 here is CASSLGLLAGGIQETQYF. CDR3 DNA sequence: TGTGCCAGCAGCTTAGGCCTACTAGCGGGGGGCATCCAAGAGACCCAGTACTTC.

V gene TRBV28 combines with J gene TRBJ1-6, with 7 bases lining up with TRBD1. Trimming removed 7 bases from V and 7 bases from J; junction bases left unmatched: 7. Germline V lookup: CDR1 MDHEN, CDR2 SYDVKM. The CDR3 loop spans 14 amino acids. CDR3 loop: CASKLDRDNSPLHF. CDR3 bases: TGTGCCAGCAAGCTTGACAGGGACAATTCACCCCTCCACTTT. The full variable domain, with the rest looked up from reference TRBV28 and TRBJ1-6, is DVKVTQSSRYLVKRTGEKVFLECVQDMDHENMFWYRQDPGLGLRLIYFSYDVKMKEKGDIPEGYSVSREKKERFSLILESASTNQTSMYLCASKLDRDNSPLHFGNGTRLTVT.

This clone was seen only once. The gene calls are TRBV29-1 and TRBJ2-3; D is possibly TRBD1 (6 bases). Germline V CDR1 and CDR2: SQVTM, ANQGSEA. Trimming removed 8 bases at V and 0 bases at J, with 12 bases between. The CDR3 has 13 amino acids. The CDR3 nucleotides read TGCAGCTTGTCAGACAGGAGCACAGATACGCAGTATTTT. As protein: CSLSDRSTDTQYF.